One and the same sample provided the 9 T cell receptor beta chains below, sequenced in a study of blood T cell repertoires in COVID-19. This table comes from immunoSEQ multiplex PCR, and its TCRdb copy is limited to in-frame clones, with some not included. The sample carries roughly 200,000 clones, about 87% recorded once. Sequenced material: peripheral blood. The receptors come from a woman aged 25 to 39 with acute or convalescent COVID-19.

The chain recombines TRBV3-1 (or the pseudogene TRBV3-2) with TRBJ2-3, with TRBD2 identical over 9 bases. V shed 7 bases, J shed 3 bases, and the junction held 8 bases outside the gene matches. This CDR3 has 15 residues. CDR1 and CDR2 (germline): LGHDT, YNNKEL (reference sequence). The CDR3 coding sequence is TGTGCCAGCACTATTAGCGGGAGTGAGACAGATACGCAGTATTTT. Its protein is CASTISGSETDTQYF.

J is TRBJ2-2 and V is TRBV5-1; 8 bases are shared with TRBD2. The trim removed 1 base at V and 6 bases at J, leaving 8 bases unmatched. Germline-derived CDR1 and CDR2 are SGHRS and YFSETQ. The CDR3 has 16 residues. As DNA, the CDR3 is TGCGCCAGCAGCTTGTGGGCAGCGGGAGCATCCGGGGAGCTGTTTTTT. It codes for CASSLWAAGASGELFF.

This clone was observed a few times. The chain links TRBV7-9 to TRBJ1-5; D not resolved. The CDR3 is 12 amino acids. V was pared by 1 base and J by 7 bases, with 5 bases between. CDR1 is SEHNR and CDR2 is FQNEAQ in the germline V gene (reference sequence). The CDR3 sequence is CASSLDGQPQHF. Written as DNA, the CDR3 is TGTGCCAGCAGCTTAGATGGCCAGCCCCAGCATTTT. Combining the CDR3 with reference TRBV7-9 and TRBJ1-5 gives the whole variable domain DTGVSQNPRHKITKRGQNVTFRCDPISEHNRLYWYRQTLGQGPEFLTYFQNEAQLEKSRLLSDRFSAERPKGSFSTLEIQRTEQGDSAMYLCASSLDGQPQHFGDGTRLSIL.

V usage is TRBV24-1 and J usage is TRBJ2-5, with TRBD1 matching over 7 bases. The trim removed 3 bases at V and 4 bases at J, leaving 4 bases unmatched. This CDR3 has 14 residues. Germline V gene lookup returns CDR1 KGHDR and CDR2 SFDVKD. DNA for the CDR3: TGTGCCACCAGTGATAGACAGGGTCCAGAGACCCAGTACTTC. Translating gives CATSDRQGPETQYF.

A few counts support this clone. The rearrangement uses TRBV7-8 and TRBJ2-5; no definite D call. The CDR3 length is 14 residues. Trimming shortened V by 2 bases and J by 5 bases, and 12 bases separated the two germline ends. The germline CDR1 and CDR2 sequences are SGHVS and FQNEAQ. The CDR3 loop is CASSLMPASETQYF. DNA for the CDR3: TGTGCCAGCAGCTTAATGCCCGCGTCGGAGACCCAGTACTTC. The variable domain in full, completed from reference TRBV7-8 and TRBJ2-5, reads GAGVSQSPRYKVAKRGQDVALRCDPISGHVSLFWYQQALGQGPEFLTYFQNEAQLDKSGLPSDRFFAERPEGSVSTLKIQRTQQEDSAVYLCASSLMPASETQYFGPGTRLLVL.

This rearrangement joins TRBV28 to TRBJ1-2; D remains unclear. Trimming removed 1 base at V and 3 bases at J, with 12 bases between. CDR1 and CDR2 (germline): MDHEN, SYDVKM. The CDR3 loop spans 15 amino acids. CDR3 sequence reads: CASSLSSRGDYGYTF. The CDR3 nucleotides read TGTGCCAGCAGTTTATCTTCCCGGGGAGACTATGGCTACACCTTC.

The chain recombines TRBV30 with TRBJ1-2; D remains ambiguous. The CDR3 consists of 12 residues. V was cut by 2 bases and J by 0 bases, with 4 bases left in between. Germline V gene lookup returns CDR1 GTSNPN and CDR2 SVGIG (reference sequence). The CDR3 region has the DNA TGTGCCTGGAGTCTAGCTAACTATGGCTACACCTTC. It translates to CAWSLANYGYTF.

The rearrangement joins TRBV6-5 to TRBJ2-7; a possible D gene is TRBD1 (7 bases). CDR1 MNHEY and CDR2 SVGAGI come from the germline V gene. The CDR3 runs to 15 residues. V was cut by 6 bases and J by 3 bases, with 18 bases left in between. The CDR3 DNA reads TGTGCCAGCAGGCCCGACAGGGAAGCGGGCTACGAGCAGTACTTC. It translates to CASRPDREAGYEQYF.

The CDR3 DNA is TGTGCCAGCACCCGAGGAGGAGCGTTGAACACCGGGGAGCTGTTTTTT. The encoded protein is CASTRGGALNTGELFF. This rearrangement joins TRBV28 to TRBJ2-2, with D possibly being TRBD2 (5 bases). Looked up from germline, CDR1 is MDHEN and CDR2 is SYDVKM. V gave up 7 bases and J gave up 1 base, with 16 bases separating them. CDR3 length: 16 amino acids.